This TCR beta chain is drawn from a study of blood T cell repertoires in COVID-19. The CDR3 runs to 15 residues. V gave up 8 bases and J gave up 1 base, with 14 bases separating them. In germline, CDR1 is LGHDT, CDR2 YNNKEL (reference sequence). Two negative PCRs, clearance, or symptom resolution had been documented for recovered Cohort 3 donors. The method was immunoSEQ multiplex PCR; TCRdb's version includes in-frame clones alone and lacks a portion of them. Of roughly 500,000 clones in the sample, approximately 90% were seen once. On this clone: The same CDR3 can be traced to other DNA sequences in this sample.

The sample consisted of PBMCs or T cells enriched from blood (not recorded which). This sequence joins TRBV3-1 (or the pseudogene TRBV3-2) and TRBJ2-2, with D tentatively TRBD1 (5 bases). The receptor's source is a woman aged 55 to 70 who had recovered from COVID-19. The chain's CDR3 is CASELRQGNTGELFF. CDR3 DNA sequence: TGTGCCAGCGAGCTCAGGCAGGGGAACACCGGGGAGCTGTTTTTT.